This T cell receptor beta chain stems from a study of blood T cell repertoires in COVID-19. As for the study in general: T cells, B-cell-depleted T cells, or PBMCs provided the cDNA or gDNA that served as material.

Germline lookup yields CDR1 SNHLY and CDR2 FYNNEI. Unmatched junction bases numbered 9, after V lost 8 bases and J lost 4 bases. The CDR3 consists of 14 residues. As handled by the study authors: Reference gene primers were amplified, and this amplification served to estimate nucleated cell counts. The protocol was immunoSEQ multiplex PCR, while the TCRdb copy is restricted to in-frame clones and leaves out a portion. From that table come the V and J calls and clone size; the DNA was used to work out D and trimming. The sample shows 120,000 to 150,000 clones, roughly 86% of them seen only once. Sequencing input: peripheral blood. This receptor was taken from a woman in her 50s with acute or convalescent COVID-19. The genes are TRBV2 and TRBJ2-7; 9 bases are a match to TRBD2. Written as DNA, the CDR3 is TGTGCCAGCGGCCGAGGGGCGGGGGGGTACGAGCAGTACTTC. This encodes CASGRGAGGYEQYF. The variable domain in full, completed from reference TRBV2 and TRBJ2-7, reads EPEVTQTPSHQVTQMGQEVILRCVPISNHLYFYWYRQILGQKVEFLVSFYNNEISEKSEIFDDQFSVERPDGSNFTLKIRSTKLEDSAMYFCASGRGAGGYEQYFGPGTRLTVT.